This entry lists 11 T cell receptor beta chains sequenced from one sample in a study of blood T cell repertoires in COVID-19. TCRdb's copy holds only in-frame clones and misses some; the assay was immunoSEQ multiplex PCR. This sample yields roughly 260,000 clones, of which approximately 79% are seen a single time; approximately 4% belongs to the top ten. What was sequenced was peripheral blood. The receptor source for this set is a woman between 40 and 50 years old with active or convalescent COVID-19.

The J gene is TRBJ2-5, the V gene TRBV12-3 or TRBV12-4; D gene unclear. The CDR3 consists of 13 residues. Trimming pared 3 bases from V and 1 base from J, leaving 6 bases between. CDR3 nucleotides: TGTGCCAGCAGTTTTGTCTTCCAAGAGACCCAGTACTTC. The encoded protein is CASSFVFQETQYF.

The chain is built from TRBV5-1 and TRBJ2-3; 7 bases align to TRBD2. The CDR3 sequence is 16 residues long. The V gene end was trimmed by 4 bases and the J gene end by 2 bases; junction bases not matched to a gene: 10. Germline V gene lookup returns CDR1 SGHRS and CDR2 YFSETQ. The DNA of the CDR3 is TGCGCCAGCAGCGGAACCGGGACTACGAACACAGATACGCAGTATTTT. This encodes CASSGTGTTNTDTQYF.

The V and J genes are TRBV30 and TRBJ2-5, with 9 positions matching TRBD1. Germline trimming cut 2 bases from V and 5 bases from J; bases unmatched to any gene: 9. The CDR3 runs to 15 residues. Germline assignment: CDR1 GTSNPN and CDR2 SVGIG (reference sequence). The CDR3 reads CAWSMNRGRSETQYF. The CDR3, as DNA: TGTGCCTGGAGTATGAACAGGGGGCGCTCGGAGACCCAGTACTTC.

The chain joins TRBV5-1 to TRBJ1-4; a possible D gene is TRBD1 (5 bases). Trimming stripped 5 bases from V and 5 bases from J, with 28 bases between. The germline CDR1 and CDR2 sequences are SGHRS and YFSETQ. The CDR3 consists of 19 residues. The DNA of the CDR3 is TGCGCCAGCAGTTACTCTTCAAACAGGCTCCGCAACTCCAATGAAAAACTGTTTTTT. Its translation is CASSYSSNRLRNSNEKLFF.

V gene TRBV20-1 combines with J gene TRBJ1-2; 7 bases agree with TRBD1. This CDR3 region has 16 residues. From germline, CDR1 is DFQATT and CDR2 SNEGSKA (reference sequence). J was trimmed by 1 base and V by 6 bases; bases with no gene match: 14. The CDR3 protein is CSASPGTAFRNYGYTF. CDR3 in DNA: TGCAGTGCAAGTCCCGGGACAGCTTTCCGTAACTATGGCTACACCTTC.

This clone has more than one count but fewer than ten. Other nucleotide sequences from this sample produce the same CDR3. The V gene is TRBV5-1, the J gene TRBJ1-1; 10 bases are shared with TRBD1. J was trimmed by 2 bases and V by 1 base; bases with no gene match: 2. Per germline, CDR1 SGHRS and CDR2 YFSETQ. This CDR3 contains 15 residues. CDR3 region: CASSLRDRGNTEAFF. CDR3 sequence (DNA): TGCGCCAGCAGCTTGAGGGACAGGGGAAACACTGAAGCTTTCTTT.

In its sample, this clone was seen once. The rearrangement uses TRBV5-1 and TRBJ2-5; 10 nucleotides agree with TRBD1. J lost 4 bases, V lost 4 bases, and 7 bases had no gene match. The CDR3 consists of 15 residues. Germline CDR1 reads SGHRS; CDR2 reads YFSETQ. Written as DNA, the CDR3 is TGCGCCAGCAGCCTAGGGACAGGGGACGGAGAGACCCAGTACTTC. As protein: CASSLGTGDGETQYF.

V gene TRBV4-1 combines with J gene TRBJ1-2, with 7 bases identical to TRBD1. Germline CDR1 reads MGHRA; CDR2 reads YSYEKL. This CDR3 has 13 residues. V gave up 3 bases and J gave up 4 bases; unmatched junction bases: 2. CDR3 sequence: CASSQDRSYGYTF. The CDR3 DNA reads TGCGCCAGCAGCCAGGACAGGTCCTATGGCTACACCTTC.

This clone has only a few counts. V gene TRBV28 combines with J gene TRBJ1-1; 7 bases line up with TRBD1. Trimming at V came to 6 bases and at J to 2 bases, leaving 6 bases not matched to a gene. Per the germline V gene, CDR1 is MDHEN and CDR2 is SYDVKM. The CDR3 loop spans 14 amino acids. CDR3 coding DNA: TGTGCCAGCAGCACGGGACAGCCTAACACTGAAGCTTTCTTT. Translating gives CASSTGQPNTEAFF.

Details on this clone: The identical CDR3 is also encoded by other nucleotide sequences in the sample. This sequence joins TRBV9 and TRBJ2-3; 12 bases match TRBD2. CDR1 and CDR2 (germline): SGDLS, YYNGEE. Trimming cost V 4 bases and J 0 bases; bases outside gene matches: 9. This CDR3 is 18 amino acids long. CDR3: CASSPGLAGGTSTDTQYF. The CDR3 DNA is TGTGCCAGCAGCCCGGGACTAGCGGGTGGTACTAGCACAGATACGCAGTATTTT.

The chain joins TRBV10-3 to TRBJ1-2; no clear D. V lost 0 bases to trimming and J lost 8 bases, with 13 bases between them. This CDR3 is 14 amino acids long. Looked up from germline, CDR1 is ENHRY and CDR2 is SYGVKD. This CDR3 is CAISESLLAEGYTF. The CDR3 DNA sequence: TGTGCCATCAGTGAGTCTTTGTTGGCGGAGGGCTACACCTTC.